These 18 T cell receptor beta chains were all obtained from the same sample, sequenced in a study of T-cell memory formation after mild COVID-19. TCRdb used MiXCR to reprocess the 5' RACE reads, holding one entry per CDR3 protein. The sample has roughly 550,000 distinct CDR3 sequences; roughly 22% are singletons. The sequenced material came from PBMCs or a T cell subset sorted from them (not recorded which). Every receptor here comes from an adult woman who had mild COVID-19 (a few samples of this study predate the infection). Cell type and time point are not known.

This clonotype was counted a few times. V and J are TRBV27 and TRBJ2-3; D ambiguous. There are 17 residues in the CDR3. Germline CDR1 MNHEY, CDR2 SMNVEV (reference sequence). V lost 5 bases, J lost 1 base, and 19 bases lay in between. This chain's CDR3 is CASSRNPRVWGTDTQYF. The CDR3, as DNA: TGTGCCAGCAGTAGGAACCCTCGCGTATGGGGCACAGATACGCAGTATTTT.

The chain uses TRBV5-4 and TRBJ2-7, with 7 bases aligning to TRBD1. CDR1 and CDR2 from the germline V gene are SGHNT and YYREEE (reference sequence). CDR3 size: 15 residues. Trimming at V came to 0 bases and at J to 2 bases, leaving 5 bases not matched to a gene. The CDR3 spells CASSLGGTVAYEQYF. The CDR3 bases are TGTGCCAGCAGCTTGGGTGGGACAGTTGCCTACGAGCAGTACTTC.

The rearrangement links TRBV11-2 to TRBJ2-7; D is ambiguous. V lost 5 bases, J lost 3 bases, and 11 bases lay in between. This CDR3 has 13 amino acids. The germline V gene encodes CDR1 SGHAT and CDR2 FQNNGV. The chain's CDR3 is CASSDLVNYEQYF. CDR3 DNA sequence: TGTGCCAGCAGCGACTTGGTCAACTACGAGCAGTACTTC.

This clonotype was seen repeatedly, ten times or more. V gene TRBV29-1 combines with J gene TRBJ2-1; D possibly corresponds to TRBD1 (5 bases). The CDR3 runs to 15 residues. The germline V and J ends were trimmed by 4 bases and 1 base, with 14 bases remaining between them. Germline CDR1 SQVTM, CDR2 ANQGSEA. The CDR3 reads CSVAVGVSSYNEQFF. CDR3 DNA: TGCAGCGTTGCGGTAGGGGTGTCGTCCTACAATGAGCAGTTCTTC.

This chain links TRBV6-6 with TRBJ1-4; D is perhaps TRBD1 (5 bases). The germline CDR1 and CDR2 sequences are MNHNY and SVGAGI (reference sequence). The CDR3 contains 15 residues. V was pared by 6 bases and J by 4 bases, with 15 bases between. CDR3 loop: CASSRTGRVNEKLFF. The CDR3 DNA reads TGTGCCAGCAGCCGCACGGGGCGTGTTAATGAAAAACTGTTTTTT.

This chain links TRBV6-5 with TRBJ2-5; 9 nucleotides align to TRBD2. Per the germline V gene, CDR1 is MNHEY and CDR2 is SVGAGI. Trimming took 6 bases from V and 9 from J; bases not matched to a gene: 2. CDR3 length: 11 residues. The CDR3 region has the DNA TGTGCCAGCAGGCGGGGGGGGGCCCAGTACTTC. This sequence encodes CASRRGGAQYF.

This clonotype was counted at least ten times. The J gene is TRBJ1-6, the V gene TRBV27, with D possibly TRBD1 on 5 matching bases. Germline values: CDR1 MNHEY, CDR2 SMNVEV (reference sequence). The V end lost 3 bases, the J end lost 13 bases, and 19 bases lay between the germline ends. CDR3 length: 15 amino acids. CDR3 DNA: TGTGCCAGCAGTTTGTTCCAGGGAGGTAGTGCGCCCCTCCACTTT. It yields the protein CASSLFQGGSAPLHF.

In this sample, this clonotype turned up many times. V is TRBV9 and J is TRBJ2-3; the D gene could be TRBD1 or TRBD2 (5 bases each). This CDR3 comprises 14 residues. The germline gives CDR1 SGDLS, CDR2 YYNGEE. V gave up 2 bases and J gave up 5 bases, with 12 bases separating them. In DNA, the CDR3 is TGTGCCAGCAGCGTCCGGGACCCCAGAGATACGCAGTATTTT. Its protein is CASSVRDPRDTQYF.

The chain is built from TRBV5-1 and TRBJ2-1, with D perhaps TRBD1 or TRBD2 (5 bases each). This CDR3 comprises 13 residues. Deletions cut 0 bases from V and 10 bases from J, with 11 bases between. Germline lookup yields CDR1 SGHRS and CDR2 YFSETQ. As DNA, the CDR3 is TGCGCCAGCAGCTTGGGCTCCGGGGCAGAGCAGTTCTTC. The encoded protein is CASSLGSGAEQFF.

This clonotype occurred a few times. The rearrangement uses TRBV10-3 and TRBJ2-7; TRBD2 might be the D (6 bases). Trimming cost V 11 bases and J 5 bases, with 19 bases left between them. Per germline, CDR1 ENHRY and CDR2 SYGVKD. CDR3 size: 13 residues. The CDR3 spells CAHGVGGIHEQYF. DNA for the CDR3: TGTGCCCACGGTGTTGGGGGGATCCACGAGCAGTACTTC.

This rearrangement joins TRBV6-1 to TRBJ2-7; D is perhaps TRBD1 (6 bases). The CDR3 contains 15 residues. The germline CDR1 and CDR2 sequences are MNHNS and SASEGT. Deletions cut 2 bases from V and 2 bases from J, with 13 bases between. The CDR3 is CASSELSNRAYEQYF. The CDR3 DNA reads as TGTGCCAGCAGTGAATTGAGTAACAGGGCCTACGAGCAGTACTTC.

The gene calls are TRBV11-1 and TRBJ1-1; 7 nucleotides line up with TRBD1. The CDR3 has 15 residues. CDR1 and CDR2 (germline): SGHAT, FQDESV (reference sequence). V shed 4 bases, J shed 0 bases, and the junction held 5 bases outside the gene matches. The DNA for the CDR3 is TGTGCCAGCAGCTGGGGGACAGCGGTGAACACTGAAGCTTTCTTT. Its translation is CASSWGTAVNTEAFF.

V usage is TRBV20-1 and J usage is TRBJ1-1; TRBD1 agrees at 7 bases. CDR3 length: 14 amino acids. Per germline, CDR1 DFQATT and CDR2 SNEGSKA (reference sequence). After removal of 3 bases from V and 3 bases from J, the junction contained 7 bases not matched to a gene. CDR3 region: CSASSLQGHTEAFF. The CDR3 region has the DNA TGCAGTGCTAGTAGCCTACAGGGGCACACTGAAGCTTTCTTT.

V is TRBV5-6 and J is TRBJ1-5, with TRBD1 identical over 7 bases. Losses at the gene ends were 2 bases for V and 3 bases for J; bases not matched to a gene: 5. Germline assignment: CDR1 SGHDT and CDR2 YYEEEE. The CDR3 has 15 amino acids. CDR3 loop: CASSFGRGINQPQHF. The DNA for the CDR3 is TGTGCCAGCAGCTTCGGCAGGGGGATCAATCAGCCCCAGCATTTT.

The chain carries TRBV6-1 and TRBJ2-5; 13 nucleotides match TRBD2. Trimming removed 2 bases from V and 5 bases from J; junction bases left unmatched: 11. CDR3 length: 18 amino acids. Germline CDR1 is MNHNS and CDR2 is SASEGT. CDR3 nucleotides: TGTGCCAGCAGTGAATCTCGGACTAGCGGGGGCCGGGGGGAGACCCAGTACTTC. Amino acid sequence: CASSESRTSGGRGETQYF.

This clonotype was found many times. The rearrangement links TRBV5-1 to TRBJ2-1; 9 nucleotides line up with TRBD2. Trimming took 4 bases from V and 5 from J; bases not matched to a gene: 7. Germline CDR1 SGHRS, CDR2 YFSETQ. CDR3 length: 15 amino acids. This CDR3 is CASSPALAGNNEQFF. CDR3 DNA: TGCGCCAGCAGCCCAGCACTAGCGGGCAACAATGAGCAGTTCTTC. The full variable domain, its missing parts supplied by reference TRBV5-1 and TRBJ2-1, is KAGVTQTPRYLIKTRGQQVTLSCSPISGHRSVSWYQQTPGQGLQFLFEYFSETQRNKGNFPGRFSGRQFSNSRSEMNVSTLELGDSALYLCASSPALAGNNEQFFGPGTRLTVL.

The chain carries TRBV4-3 and TRBJ1-4; possible D gene TRBD1, 5 bases. The germline CDR1 and CDR2 sequences are LGHNA and YSLEER. V dropped 2 bases and J dropped 8 bases, with 12 bases sitting between them. This CDR3 contains 14 residues. The CDR3 region has the DNA TGCGCCAGCAGCCAACTGGGGAAGGGGGAAAAACTGTTTTTT. Translation: CASSQLGKGEKLFF.

Points on this clonotype: The CDR3 carries no conserved terminal phenylalanine or tryptophan, so it likely arises from a read error. The chain has TRBV7-9 and TRBJ2-4; D is unresolved. The germline V and J ends were trimmed by 4 bases and 5 bases, with 6 bases remaining between them. The CDR3 loop spans 12 amino acids. Germline-derived CDR1 and CDR2 are SEHNR and FQNEAQ (reference sequence). The DNA for the CDR3 is TGTGCCAGCAGCTCCCAAGAAAACATTCAGTACTTA. It translates to CASSSQENIQYL.